Detailed here is one T cell receptor (beta chain). The assay was run at survey level. Measured with immunoSEQ multiplex PCR; TCRdb has only the in-frame clones, and not every one. The table includes over 25,000 clones, 81% detected once. This specimen comes from a study of STAT5B mutations in CD4+ large granular lymphocyte leukemia. The CDR3 is 16 residues long. Per germline, CDR1 LNHDA and CDR2 SQIVND (reference sequence). V was trimmed by 6 bases and J by 0 bases, leaving 15 bases between them. Material for sequencing was CD4+ T cells from blood buffy coats. This TCR derives from a human donor in good health. V is TRBV19 and J is TRBJ1-3; D is uncertain. CDR3 region: CASSQRSLSSGNTIYF. The CDR3 DNA reads as TGTGCCAGTAGCCAGAGGAGCCTAAGCTCTGGAAACACCATATATTTT.